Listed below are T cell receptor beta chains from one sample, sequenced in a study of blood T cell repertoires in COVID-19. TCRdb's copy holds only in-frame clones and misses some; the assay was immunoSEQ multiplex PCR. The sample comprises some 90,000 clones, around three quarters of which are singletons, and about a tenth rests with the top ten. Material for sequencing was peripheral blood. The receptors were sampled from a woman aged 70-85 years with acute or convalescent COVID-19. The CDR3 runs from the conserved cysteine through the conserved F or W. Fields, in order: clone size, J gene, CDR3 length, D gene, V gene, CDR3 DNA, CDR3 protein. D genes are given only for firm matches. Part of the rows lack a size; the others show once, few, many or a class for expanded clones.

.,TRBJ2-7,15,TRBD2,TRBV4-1,TGCGCCAGCAGCCAAGCGCTAGCGGGAGGTTACGAGCAGTACTTC,CASSQALAGGYEQYF
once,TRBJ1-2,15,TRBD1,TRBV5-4,TGTGCCAGCAGCGAACCAGACAGGGCCTCTTATGGCTACACCTTC,CASSEPDRASYGYTF
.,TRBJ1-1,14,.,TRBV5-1,TGCGCCAGCAGCTCAGGACAGTATCGCACTGAAGCTTTCTTT,CASSSGQYRTEAFF
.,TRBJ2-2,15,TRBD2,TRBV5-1,TGCGCCAGCAGATCGGCCACCGGGGGGACCGGGGAGCTGTTTTTT,CASRSATGGTGELFF
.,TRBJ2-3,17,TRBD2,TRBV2,TGTGCCAGCAGTGATCTTCCTAGCGGCGCTCAAGTAAATACGCAGTATTTT,CASSDLPSGAQVNTQYF
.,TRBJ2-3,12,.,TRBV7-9,TGTGCCAGCAGCTTTAACACAGATACGCAGTATTTT,CASSFNTDTQYF
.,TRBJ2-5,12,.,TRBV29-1,TGCAGCGTTGAATCTGGTGGGGCGACCCAGTACTTC,CSVESGGATQYF
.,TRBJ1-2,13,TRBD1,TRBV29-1,TGCAGCGTTGAAACGACAGGGGGCTATGGCTACACCTTC,CSVETTGGYGYTF
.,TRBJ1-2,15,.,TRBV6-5,TGTGCCAGCCACCTCCAAGGGAGCGCGATCTATGGCTACACCTTC,CASHLQGSAIYGYTF
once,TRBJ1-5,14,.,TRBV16,TGTGCCAGCAGCCAATCGACAGTCAATCAGCCCCAGCATTTT,CASSQSTVNQPQHF
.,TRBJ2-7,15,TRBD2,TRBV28,TGTGCCAGCAGACCCAGTACTAGCGGGAGTTACGAGCAGTACTTC,CASRPSTSGSYEQYF
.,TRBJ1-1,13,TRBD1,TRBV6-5,TGTGCCAGTGACAGGGGAAAGGGCACTGAAGCTTTCTTT,CASDRGKGTEAFF